This T cell receptor (beta chain) was obtained from a study of T cells after posttransplantation cyclophosphamide (dated by TCRdb to between 2015 and 2016). With regard to the full study: Using TRB sequencing, the study followed how the T cell repertoire rebuilt after myeloablative bone marrow transplantation with posttransplantation cyclophosphamide given as GVHD prophylaxis. Up to roughly 3 additional blood samples from 2 to 5.2 years after transplant were also TRB-sequenced in 3 patients, as was pretransplant blood from a handful of patients. Blood from all 35 or so PTCy patients who had 1-year posttransplant specimens underwent TRB sequencing. Public TRB sequences were searched against a database of over 3,600 sequences associated with responses to pathogens, tumor antigens, self-antigens and alloantigens. Samples from about 33 PTCy-treated patients and approximately 16 related bone marrow donors of those patients were subjected to antigen receptor sequencing. Because TRA and TRB clonality correlated tightly in roughly nine samples, the subsequent TCR analyses were limited to TRB only. Broader findings and caveats from the paper: Across approximately 45 patients, TRB clonality was highly associated with recipient CMV seropositivity and CMV reactivation, and PTCy diversity was similar to diversity in CNI/methotrexate controls. The TRB repertoires of T cells infiltrating skin or GI tract showed only limited overlap with the TRB repertoires of T cells in blood. At 1-2 months, donor-recipient similarity was low but rose over the first year, and the later blood repertoires were often dominated by donor CD8+ memory clones.

The PTCy-treated patients were enrolled in a prospective multi-institutional clinical trial. Peripheral blood and bone marrow mononuclear cells were isolated by Ficoll-Hypaque density centrifugation and were cryopreserved. Turning to this clone: Its antigen is still unknown. No clone much larger than this one lies a single base away; base qualities are absent.

The CDR3 runs 14 residues from the cysteine to the phenylalanine. The kept DNA is CDR3 alone, 42 bases in frame from the first base. CDR1 and CDR2 are drawn from the germline V gene: SGHTA, FQGNSA. Relative to germline, V is 1 base shorter and J is 1 base shorter, with 8 bases between their ends. TRB sequencing was run on genomic DNA with either the immunoSEQ assay at survey resolution or the hsTCRB kit. On the study's bioinformatics: The immunoSEQ software handled initial read processing, and the LymphoSeq R package was used for repertoire analyses. For each TRB dataset, clonality was calculated as 1 minus normalized Shannon entropy, and the Gini coefficient was computed as well. Phenotypes of unsorted samples were inferred by mapping TRB sequences from sorted subsets of the recipient or donor onto unsorted samples of the same recipient. Held by TCRdb, this immuneACCESS table contains in-frame sequences only and omits some clones. Under half of the omission traces to an unresolved V gene where checked; the cause of the rest is unknown. The V and J calls and clone size come from that table; D and trimming were worked out from the DNA. This sample holds about 32,000 clones; around 90% were observed only once. 14% to 15% of the sample goes to the ten largest clones.

This clonotype originated in a woman between 40 and 55 years old with a blood cancer, CMV-positive, and with a related stem cell donor. Sequencing was performed on PBMCs. The rearrangement combines TRBV7-2 with TRBJ2-7; tentative D gene TRBD2, with 5 bases matching. The CDR3 region has the sequence CASSLVSGSYEQYF. The base sequence is TGTGCCAGCAGCTTAGTGAGCGGTTCCTACGAGCAGTACTTC.